This TCR beta chain is from a study of control samples from healthy donors and cancer patients. Assay used: immunoSEQ multiplex PCR; TCRdb lists only in-frame clones, some missing. The repertoire has under 150,000 clones, 75% to 90% of them found once; the top ten carry about 4.9%. The CDR3 consists of 15 residues. Germline values: CDR1 SGDLS, CDR2 YYNGEE. V lost 4 bases and J lost 0, with 13 bases in between. This TCR derives from a man between 25 and 39 years old in good health. The chain has TRBV9 and TRBJ1-1, with D uncertain. The source material was blood. CDR3 in DNA: TGTGCCAGCAGCACCCGGACCAGTTTGAACACTGAAGCTTTCTTT. Translation: CASSTRTSLNTEAFF. Looking up the rest from reference TRBV9 and TRBJ1-1 gives the full variable domain: DSGVTQTPKHLITATGQRVTLRCSPRSGDLSVYWYQQSLDQGLQFLIQYYNGEERAKGNILERFSAQQFPDLHSELNLSSLELGDSALYFCASSTRTSLNTEAFFGQGTRLTVV.